The clone carrying this T cell receptor beta chain turned up a few times. Antigen specificity is unknown. The V gene end was trimmed by 6 bases and the J gene end by 0 bases; junction bases not matched to a gene: 6. This CDR3 has 15 amino acids. 5'RACE with constant-segment primers built TCRalpha and TCRbeta cDNA libraries with UMIs. Via MiXCR, TCRdb re-called the 5' RACE reads, giving one row per CDR3 protein. The repertoire consists of roughly 300,000 distinct CDR3 sequences, with 7% to 10% occurring once and the leading ten covering 20% to 25%. This entry belongs to a study of T-cell memory formation after mild COVID-19. Study-wide points: Contracting CD4+ clones lay largely in CM and EM, with CD8+ ones residing in EMRA. Day 15 to 85 contracting clones showed balanced CD4/CD8; later expanders leaned CD4+.

This clonotype originated in a man between 18 and 35 years old who had mild COVID-19 (a few samples of this study predate the infection). Cell type and time point are not known. Sequencing was carried out using PBMCs or a T cell subset sorted from them (not recorded which). The rearrangement links TRBV12-3 or TRBV12-4 to TRBJ2-3; 7 positions match TRBD1. The CDR3 coding sequence is TGTGCCAGCAGCTCTGACAGGGCTAGCACAGATACGCAGTATTTT. Its translation is CASSSDRASTDTQYF.